This T cell receptor (beta chain) was identified during a study of T cells in Graves' hyperthyroidism and ophthalmopathy. Study outcomes and limitations: Within blood appeared most thyroid clonotypes that had expanded above 0.001.

The CDR3 totals 13 residues. The V and J ends lost 5 bases and 5 bases respectively, with 12 bases between them. Looked up from germline, CDR1 is KGHSH and CDR2 is LQKENI. RNA transcripts gave rise to amplified TCR beta CDR3 regions. The primer set for the first-round RT-PCR of the TCR CDR3 was HTBI. TCRdb reprocessed the multiplex PCR reads via MiXCR and lists one record per CDR3 protein. The sample contains about 540,000 distinct CDR3 sequences, more than 45% of which appear only once. About this clonotype: Antigen unknown.

This sequence originates from a woman between 18 and 29 years old with Graves' hyperthyroidism. The sequenced sample was peripheral blood or thyroid tissue (not recorded which). The V gene is TRBV18, the J gene TRBJ2-5; no reliable D call. CDR3 sequence reads: CASSAGLGETQYF. CDR3 in DNA: TGTGCCAGCTCAGCCGGCCTCGGGGAGACCCAGTACTTC. Looking up the rest from reference TRBV18 and TRBJ2-5 gives the full variable domain: NAGVMQNPRHLVRRRGQEARLRCSPMKGHSHVYWYRQLPEEGLKFMVYLQKENIIDESGMPKERFSAEFPKEGPSILRIQQVVRGDSAAYFCASSAGLGETQYFGPGTRLLVL.